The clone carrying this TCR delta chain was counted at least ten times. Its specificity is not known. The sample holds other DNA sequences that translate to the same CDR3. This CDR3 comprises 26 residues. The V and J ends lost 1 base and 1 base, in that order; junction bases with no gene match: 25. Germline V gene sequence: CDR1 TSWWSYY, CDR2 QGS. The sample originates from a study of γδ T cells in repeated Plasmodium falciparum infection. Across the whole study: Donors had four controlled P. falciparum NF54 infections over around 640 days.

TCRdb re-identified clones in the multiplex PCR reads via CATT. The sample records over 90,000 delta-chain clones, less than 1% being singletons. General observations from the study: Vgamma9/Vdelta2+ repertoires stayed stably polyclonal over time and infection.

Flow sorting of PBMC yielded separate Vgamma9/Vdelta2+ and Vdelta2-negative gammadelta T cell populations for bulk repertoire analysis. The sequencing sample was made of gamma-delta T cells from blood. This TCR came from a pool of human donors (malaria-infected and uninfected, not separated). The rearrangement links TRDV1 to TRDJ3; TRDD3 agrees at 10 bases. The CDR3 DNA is TGTGCTCTTGGGGAACGAGTTCGTGGATACTGGGGGATCCCAAACAGAGTATCCTGGGACACCCGACAGATGTTTTTC. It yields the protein CALGERVRGYWGIPNRVSWDTRQMFF.